This T cell receptor (beta chain) was sequenced during a study of regulatory T cells in long-lasting Graves disease. For the study at large: In persistent Graves' disease, antithyroid drugs had been taken for over 5 years and TSH receptor antibodies stayed positive. Whole-study findings and limits: TRBV28, TRBJ1-2 and TRBJ2-5 were favored in persistent disease. Not thyroid tissue but only peripheral blood was studied.

Points on this clonotype: What it binds is not known.

Specified time point: persistent/refractory GD, antithyroid drugs over 5 years with positive TRAb. Preparation of the TCR library used RNA extracted from PBMCs. iRepertoire HTBI primers and Arm-PCR of CDR3 regions built TCR beta libraries. In TCRdb, the multiplex PCR reads were re-called with MiXCR into one record per CDR3 protein. The sample records under 500,000 distinct CDR3 sequences, under 25% being singletons. Looked up from germline, CDR1 is SGHAT and CDR2 is FQNNGV. With 5 bases clipped from V and 6 bases from J, the junction kept 12 bases outside the gene matches. The CDR3 spans 16 residues. The specimen was peripheral blood mononuclear cells (PBMCs), collected when the disease was refractory, from a patient treated with antithyroid drugs. The clonotype comes from a female donor with Graves disease. The V call is TRBV11-2, the J call TRBJ2-1, with 8 bases fitting TRBD2. CDR3 bases: TGTGCCAGCAGCCGAAGTACTAGCGGAAACCGCAATGAGCAGTTCTTC. It is translated as CASSRSTSGNRNEQFF.